Reported below is one TCR beta chain. What it binds is not known. This sample is drawn from a study of T cell responses to AZD1222 COVID-19 vaccine. The data were produced by immunoSEQ multiplex PCR, yet TCRdb's version contains in-frame clones alone and is incomplete. This repertoire shows over 85,000 clones, about 88% found once; its top ten account for 1.5% to 2%. Overall study findings and caveats: With two AZD1222 doses given, Spike-specific TCR breadth and depth both rose. Most donors were white British, females outnumbered males, and clonal diversity was possibly underestimated.

V shed 5 bases and J shed 2 bases, with 10 bases lying between them. The CDR3 consists of 15 residues. Germline V lookup: CDR1 SNHLY, CDR2 FYNNEI. This TCR was sampled from an adult in good health. This specimen consisted of peripheral blood, obtained on day 0 of AZD1222 vaccination. This chain connects TRBV2 to TRBJ1-6, with D possibly TRBD1 on 5 matching bases. The CDR3 loop is CASSPRQPYNSPLHF. The CDR3 DNA follows: TGTGCCAGCAGTCCTAGACAGCCCTATAATTCACCCCTCCACTTT. Looking up the rest from reference TRBV2 and TRBJ1-6 gives the full variable domain: EPEVTQTPSHQVTQMGQEVILRCVPISNHLYFYWYRQILGQKVEFLVSFYNNEISEKSEIFDDQFSVERPDGSNFTLKIRSTKLEDSAMYFCASSPRQPYNSPLHFGNGTRLTVT.